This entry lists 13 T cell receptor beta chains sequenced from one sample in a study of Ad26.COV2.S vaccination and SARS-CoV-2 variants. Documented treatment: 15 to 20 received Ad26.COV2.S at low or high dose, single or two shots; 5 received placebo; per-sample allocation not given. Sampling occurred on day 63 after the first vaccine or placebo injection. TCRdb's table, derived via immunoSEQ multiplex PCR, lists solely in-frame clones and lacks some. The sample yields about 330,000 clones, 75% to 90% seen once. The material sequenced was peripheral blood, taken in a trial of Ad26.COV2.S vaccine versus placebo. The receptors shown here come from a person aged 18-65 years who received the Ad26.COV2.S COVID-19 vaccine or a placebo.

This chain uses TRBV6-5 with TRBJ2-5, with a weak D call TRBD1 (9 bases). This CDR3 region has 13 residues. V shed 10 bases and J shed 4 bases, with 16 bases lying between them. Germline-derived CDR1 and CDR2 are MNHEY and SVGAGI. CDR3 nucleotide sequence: TGTGCCATCCGGGGGGGACAGGGAGAGACCCAGTACTTC. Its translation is CAIRGGQGETQYF.

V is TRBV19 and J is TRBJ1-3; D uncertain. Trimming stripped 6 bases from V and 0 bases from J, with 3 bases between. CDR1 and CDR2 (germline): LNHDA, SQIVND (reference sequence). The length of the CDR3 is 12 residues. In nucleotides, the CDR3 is TGTGCCAGTAGCCACTCTGGAAACACCATATATTTT. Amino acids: CASSHSGNTIYF.

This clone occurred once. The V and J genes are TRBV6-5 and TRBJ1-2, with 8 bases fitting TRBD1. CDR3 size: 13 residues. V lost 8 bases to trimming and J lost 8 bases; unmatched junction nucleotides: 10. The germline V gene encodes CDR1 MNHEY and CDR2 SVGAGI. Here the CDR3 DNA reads TGTGCCAGCGGACCCCCAGGGGGCTGGGGCTACACCTTC. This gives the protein CASGPPGGWGYTF.

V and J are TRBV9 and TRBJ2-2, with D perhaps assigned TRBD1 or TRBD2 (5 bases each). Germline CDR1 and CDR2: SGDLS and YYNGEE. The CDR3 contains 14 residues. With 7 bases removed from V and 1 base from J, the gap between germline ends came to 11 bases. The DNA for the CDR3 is TGTGCCAGCGGGACGCCGATGAACACCGGGGAGCTGTTTTTT. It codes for CASGTPMNTGELFF.

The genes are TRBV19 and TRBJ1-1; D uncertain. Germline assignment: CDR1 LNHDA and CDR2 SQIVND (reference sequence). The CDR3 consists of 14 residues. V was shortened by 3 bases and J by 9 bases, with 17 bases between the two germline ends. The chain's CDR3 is CASSMDYSQFKAFF. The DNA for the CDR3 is TGTGCCAGTAGTATGGATTACAGCCAATTCAAAGCTTTCTTT. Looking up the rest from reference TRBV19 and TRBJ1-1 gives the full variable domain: DGGITQSPKYLFRKEGQNVTLSCEQNLNHDAMYWYRQDPGQGLRLIYYSQIVNDFQKGDIAEGYSVSREKKESFPLTVTSAQKNPTAFYLCASSMDYSQFKAFFGQGTRLTVV.

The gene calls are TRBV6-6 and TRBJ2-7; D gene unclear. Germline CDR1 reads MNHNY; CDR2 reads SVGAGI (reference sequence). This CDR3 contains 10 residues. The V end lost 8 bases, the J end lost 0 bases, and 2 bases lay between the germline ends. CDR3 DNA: TGTGCCAGCCACTCCTACGAGCAGTACGTC. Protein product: CASHSYEQYV.

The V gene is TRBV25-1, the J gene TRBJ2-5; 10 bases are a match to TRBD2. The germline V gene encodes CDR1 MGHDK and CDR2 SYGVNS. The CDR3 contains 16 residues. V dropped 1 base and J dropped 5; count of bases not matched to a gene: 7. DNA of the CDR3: TGTGCCAGCAGTGAATGGAGTGGGACTAGCGAGGAGACCCAGTACTTC. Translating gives CASSEWSGTSEETQYF.

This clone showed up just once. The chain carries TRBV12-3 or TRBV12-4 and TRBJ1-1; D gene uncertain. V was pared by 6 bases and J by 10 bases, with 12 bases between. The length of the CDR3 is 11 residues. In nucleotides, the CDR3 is TGTGCCAGCAGCCGCCTTAGTCGAGCTTTCTTT. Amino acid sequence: CASSRLSRAFF.

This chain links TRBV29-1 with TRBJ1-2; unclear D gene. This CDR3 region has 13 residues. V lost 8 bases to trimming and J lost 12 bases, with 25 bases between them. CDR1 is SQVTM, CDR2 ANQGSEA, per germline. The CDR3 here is CSPLLGWAEENTF. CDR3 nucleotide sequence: TGCAGCCCACTTCTCGGGTGGGCAGAGGAGAACACCTTC.

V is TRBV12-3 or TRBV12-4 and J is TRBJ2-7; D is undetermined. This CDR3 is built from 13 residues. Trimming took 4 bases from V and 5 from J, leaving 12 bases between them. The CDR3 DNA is TGTGCCAGCAGTTCCCCCCTGTTAGACGAGCAGTACTTC. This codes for CASSSPLLDEQYF.

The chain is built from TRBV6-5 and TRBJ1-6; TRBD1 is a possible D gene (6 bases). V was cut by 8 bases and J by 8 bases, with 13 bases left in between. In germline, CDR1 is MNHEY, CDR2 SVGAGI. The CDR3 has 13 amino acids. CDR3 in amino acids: CASWGAQDSPLHF. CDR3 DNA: TGTGCCAGCTGGGGGGCGCAAGATTCACCCCTCCACTTT.

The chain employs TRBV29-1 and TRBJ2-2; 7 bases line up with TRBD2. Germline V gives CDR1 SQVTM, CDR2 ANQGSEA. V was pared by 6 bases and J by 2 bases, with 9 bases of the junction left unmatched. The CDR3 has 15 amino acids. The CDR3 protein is CSVGKGRGNTGELFF. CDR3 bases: TGCAGCGTCGGGAAGGGGAGGGGTAACACCGGGGAGCTGTTTTTT.

This CDR3 reads CSVEEATNEKLFF. CDR3 in DNA: TGCAGCGTTGAGGAAGCAACTAATGAAAAACTGTTTTTT. The J gene is TRBJ1-4, the V gene TRBV29-1; no firm D call. Germline CDR1 and CDR2: SQVTM and ANQGSEA. This CDR3 contains 13 residues. Trimming cost V 3 bases and J 0 bases, with 5 bases left between them. The entire variable domain, with the rest obtained from reference TRBV29-1 and TRBJ1-4, is as follows: SAVISQKPSRDICQRGTSLTIQCQVDSQVTMMFWYRQQPGQSLTLIATANQGSEATYESGFVIDKFPISRPNLTFSTLTVSNMSPEDSSIYLCSVEEATNEKLFFGSGTQLSVL.